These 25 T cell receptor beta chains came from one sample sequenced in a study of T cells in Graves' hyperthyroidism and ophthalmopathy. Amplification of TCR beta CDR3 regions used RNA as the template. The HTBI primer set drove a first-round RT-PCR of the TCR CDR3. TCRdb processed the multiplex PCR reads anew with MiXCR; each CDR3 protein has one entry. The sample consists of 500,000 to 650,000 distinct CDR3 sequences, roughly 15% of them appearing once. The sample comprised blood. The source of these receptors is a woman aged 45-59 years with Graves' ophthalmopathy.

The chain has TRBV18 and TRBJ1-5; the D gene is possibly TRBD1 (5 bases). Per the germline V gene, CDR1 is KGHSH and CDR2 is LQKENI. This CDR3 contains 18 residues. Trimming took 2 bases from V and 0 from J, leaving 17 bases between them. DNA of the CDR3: TGTGCCAGCTCACCATCCCAGGCCCCAGGGTATAGCAATCAGCCCCAGCATTTT. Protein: CASSPSQAPGYSNQPQHF.

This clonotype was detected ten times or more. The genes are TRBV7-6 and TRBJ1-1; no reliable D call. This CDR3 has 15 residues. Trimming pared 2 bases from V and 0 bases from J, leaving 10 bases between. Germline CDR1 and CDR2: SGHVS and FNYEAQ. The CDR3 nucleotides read TGTGCCAGCAGCTTAATGGTAGGACTGAACACTGAAGCTTTCTTT. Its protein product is CASSLMVGLNTEAFF.

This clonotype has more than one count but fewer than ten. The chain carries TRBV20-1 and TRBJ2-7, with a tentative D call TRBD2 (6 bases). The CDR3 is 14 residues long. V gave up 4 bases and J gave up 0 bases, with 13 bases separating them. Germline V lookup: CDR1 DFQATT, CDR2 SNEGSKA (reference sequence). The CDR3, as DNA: TGCAGTGCTACCGAGGGAGGTAGCTCCTACGAGCAGTACTTC. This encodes CSATEGGSSYEQYF.

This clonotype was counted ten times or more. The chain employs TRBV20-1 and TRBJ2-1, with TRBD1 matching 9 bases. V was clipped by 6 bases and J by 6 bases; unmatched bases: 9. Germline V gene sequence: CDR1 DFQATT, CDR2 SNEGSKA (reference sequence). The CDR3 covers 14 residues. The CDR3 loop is CSAITGTGINEQFF. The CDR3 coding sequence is TGCAGTGCCATTACCGGGACAGGGATCAATGAGCAGTTCTTC.

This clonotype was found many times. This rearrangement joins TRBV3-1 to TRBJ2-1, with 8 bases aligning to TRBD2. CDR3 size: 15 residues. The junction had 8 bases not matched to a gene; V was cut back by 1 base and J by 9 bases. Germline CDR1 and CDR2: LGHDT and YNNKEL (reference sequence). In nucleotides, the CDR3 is TGTGCCAGCAGCCAAGCCCGCGGCGGGACTAGTGAGCAGTTCTTC. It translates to CASSQARGGTSEQFF.

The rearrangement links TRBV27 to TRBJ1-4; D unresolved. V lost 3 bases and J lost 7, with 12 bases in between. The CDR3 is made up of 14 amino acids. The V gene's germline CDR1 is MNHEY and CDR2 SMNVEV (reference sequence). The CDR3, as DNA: TGTGCCAGCAGTTTTGTCGGGGATGGTGAAAAACTGTTTTTT. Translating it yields CASSFVGDGEKLFF.

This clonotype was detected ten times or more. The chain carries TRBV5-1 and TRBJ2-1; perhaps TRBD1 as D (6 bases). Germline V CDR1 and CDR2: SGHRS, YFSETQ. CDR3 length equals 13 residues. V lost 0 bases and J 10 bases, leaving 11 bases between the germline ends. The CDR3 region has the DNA TGCGCCAGCAGCTTGGTTGAAGGACAGGAGCAGTTCTTC. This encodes CASSLVEGQEQFF.

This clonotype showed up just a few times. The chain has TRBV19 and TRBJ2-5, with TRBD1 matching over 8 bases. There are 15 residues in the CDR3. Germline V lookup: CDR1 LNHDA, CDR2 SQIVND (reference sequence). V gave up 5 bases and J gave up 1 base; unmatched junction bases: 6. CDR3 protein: CASSLTGESQETQYF. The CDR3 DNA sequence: TGTGCCAGTAGTTTGACAGGGGAAAGCCAAGAGACCCAGTACTTC.

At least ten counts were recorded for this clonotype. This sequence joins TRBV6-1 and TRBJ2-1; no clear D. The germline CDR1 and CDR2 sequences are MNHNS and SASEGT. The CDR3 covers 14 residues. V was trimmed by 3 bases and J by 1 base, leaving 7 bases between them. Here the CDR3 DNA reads TGTGCCAGCAGTGACCTGGGTTCCTACAATGAGCAGTTCTTC. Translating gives CASSDLGSYNEQFF.

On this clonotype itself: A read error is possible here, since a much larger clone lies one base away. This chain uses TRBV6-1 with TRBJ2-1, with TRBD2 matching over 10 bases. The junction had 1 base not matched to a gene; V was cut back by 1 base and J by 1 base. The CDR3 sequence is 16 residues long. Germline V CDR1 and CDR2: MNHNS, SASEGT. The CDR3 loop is CASSEVAGGSYNEQFF. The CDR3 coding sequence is TGTGCCAGCAGTGAAGTAGCGGGAGGTTCCTACAATGAGCAGTTCTTC.

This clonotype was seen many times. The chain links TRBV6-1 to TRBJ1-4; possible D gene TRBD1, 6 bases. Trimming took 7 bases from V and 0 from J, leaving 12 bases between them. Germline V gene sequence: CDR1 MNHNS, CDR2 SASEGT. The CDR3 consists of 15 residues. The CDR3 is CASKSNRATNEKLFF. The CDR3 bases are TGTGCCAGCAAAAGTAACAGGGCAACTAATGAAAAACTGTTTTTT.

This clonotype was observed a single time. CDR3 sequence: CASSLTVPYGYTF. DNA of the CDR3: TGTGCCAGCAGTTTAACGGTCCCCTATGGCTACACCTTC. The chain has TRBV28 and TRBJ1-2; D call uncertain. The CDR3 runs to 13 residues. V dropped 2 bases and J dropped 4 bases, with 8 bases sitting between them. Germline V gene sequence: CDR1 MDHEN, CDR2 SYDVKM.

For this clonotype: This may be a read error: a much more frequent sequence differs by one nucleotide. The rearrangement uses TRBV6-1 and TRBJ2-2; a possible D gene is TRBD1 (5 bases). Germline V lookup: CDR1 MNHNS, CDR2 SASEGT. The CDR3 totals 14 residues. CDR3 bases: TGTGACAGCAAAACCAGGGTGAACACCGGGGAGCTGTTTTTT. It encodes CDSKTRVNTGELFF.

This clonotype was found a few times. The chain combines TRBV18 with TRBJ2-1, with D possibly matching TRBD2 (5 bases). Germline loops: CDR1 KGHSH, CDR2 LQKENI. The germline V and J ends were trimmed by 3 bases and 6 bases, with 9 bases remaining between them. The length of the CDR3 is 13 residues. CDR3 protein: CASSPGVGNEQFF. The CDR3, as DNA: TGTGCCAGCTCACCGGGAGTTGGCAATGAGCAGTTCTTC.

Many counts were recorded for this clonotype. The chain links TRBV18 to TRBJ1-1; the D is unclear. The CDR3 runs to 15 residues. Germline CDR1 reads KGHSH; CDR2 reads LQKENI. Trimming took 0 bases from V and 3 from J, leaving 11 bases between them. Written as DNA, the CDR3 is TGTGCCAGCTCACCACCGAACGGCAGGTACACTGAAGCTTTCTTT. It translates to CASSPPNGRYTEAFF.

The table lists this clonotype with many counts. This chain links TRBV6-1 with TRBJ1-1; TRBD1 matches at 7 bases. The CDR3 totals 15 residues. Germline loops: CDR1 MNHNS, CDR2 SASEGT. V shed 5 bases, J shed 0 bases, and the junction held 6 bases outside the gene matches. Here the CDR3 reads CASSPLQGLNTEAFF. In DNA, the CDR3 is TGTGCCAGCAGTCCACTACAGGGGCTGAACACTGAAGCTTTCTTT.

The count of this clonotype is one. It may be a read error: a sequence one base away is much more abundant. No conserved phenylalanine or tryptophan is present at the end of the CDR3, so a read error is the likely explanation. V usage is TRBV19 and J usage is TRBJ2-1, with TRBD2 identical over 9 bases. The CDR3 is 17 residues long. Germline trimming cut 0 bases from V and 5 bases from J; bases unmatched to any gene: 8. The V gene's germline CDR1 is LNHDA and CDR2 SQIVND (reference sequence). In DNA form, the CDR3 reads TGTGCCAGTAGTATAGAGCCCGTAGCGGGAGCTCACAATGAGCAGTTCTCC. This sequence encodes CASSIEPVAGAHNEQFS.

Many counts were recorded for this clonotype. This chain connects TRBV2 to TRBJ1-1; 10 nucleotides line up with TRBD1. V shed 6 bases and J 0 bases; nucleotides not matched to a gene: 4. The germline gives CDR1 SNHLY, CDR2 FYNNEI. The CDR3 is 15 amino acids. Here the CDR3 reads CASRTGGSMNTEAFF. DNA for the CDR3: TGTGCCAGCAGGACAGGGGGCTCAATGAACACTGAAGCTTTCTTT.

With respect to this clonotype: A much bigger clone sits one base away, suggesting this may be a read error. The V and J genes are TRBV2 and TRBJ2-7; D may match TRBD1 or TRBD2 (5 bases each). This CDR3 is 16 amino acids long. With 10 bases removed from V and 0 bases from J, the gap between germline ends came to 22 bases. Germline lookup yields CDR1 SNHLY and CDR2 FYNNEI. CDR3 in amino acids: CAITGASSTGSYEQYF. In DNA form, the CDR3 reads TGTGCCATTACCGGGGCTAGCTCCACGGGCTCCTACGAGCAGTACTTC.

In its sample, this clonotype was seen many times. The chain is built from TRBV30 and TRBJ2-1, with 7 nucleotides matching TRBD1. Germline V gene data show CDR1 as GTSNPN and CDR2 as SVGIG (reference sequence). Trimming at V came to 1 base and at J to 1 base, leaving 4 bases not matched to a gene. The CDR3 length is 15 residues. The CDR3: CAWSEQGLSYNEQFF. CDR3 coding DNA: TGTGCCTGGAGTGAACAGGGGTTGTCCTACAATGAGCAGTTCTTC.

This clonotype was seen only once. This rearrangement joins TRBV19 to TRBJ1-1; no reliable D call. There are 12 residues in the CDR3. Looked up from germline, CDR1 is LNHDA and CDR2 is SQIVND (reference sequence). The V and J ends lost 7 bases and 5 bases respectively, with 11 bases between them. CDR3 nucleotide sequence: TGTGCCAGTATAACGGGAGGAACTGAAGCTTTCTTT. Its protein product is CASITGGTEAFF.

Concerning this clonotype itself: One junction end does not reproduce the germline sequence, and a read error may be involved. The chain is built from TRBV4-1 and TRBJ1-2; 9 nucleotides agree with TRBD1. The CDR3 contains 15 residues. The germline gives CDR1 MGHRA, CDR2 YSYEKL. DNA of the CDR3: TGCGCCAGGAGCCAGAAGGGACAGGGCAACTATGGCTACACCTTC. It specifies CARSQKGQGNYGYTF.

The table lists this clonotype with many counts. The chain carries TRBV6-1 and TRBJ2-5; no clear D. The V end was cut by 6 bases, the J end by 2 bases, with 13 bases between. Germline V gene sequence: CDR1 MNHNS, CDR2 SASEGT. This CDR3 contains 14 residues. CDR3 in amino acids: CASSYELDQETQYF. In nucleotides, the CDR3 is TGTGCCAGCAGCTACGAACTGGATCAAGAGACCCAGTACTTC.

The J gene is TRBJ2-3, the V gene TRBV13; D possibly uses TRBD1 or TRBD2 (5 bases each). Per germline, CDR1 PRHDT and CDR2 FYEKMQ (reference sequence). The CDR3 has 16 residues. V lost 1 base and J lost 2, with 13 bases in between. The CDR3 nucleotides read TGTGCCAGCAGCTTAGTCAGGGAGACAACCACAGATACGCAGTATTTT. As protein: CASSLVRETTTDTQYF. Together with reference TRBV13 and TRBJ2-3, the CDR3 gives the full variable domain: AAGVIQSPRHLIKEKRETATLKCYPIPRHDTVYWYQQGPGQDPQFLISFYEKMQSDKGSIPDRFSAQQFSDYHSELNMSSLELGDSALYFCASSLVRETTTDTQYFGPGTRLTVL.

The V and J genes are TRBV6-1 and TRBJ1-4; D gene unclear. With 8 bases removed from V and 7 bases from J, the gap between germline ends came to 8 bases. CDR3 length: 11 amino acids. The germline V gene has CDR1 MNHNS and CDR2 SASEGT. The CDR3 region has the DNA TGTGCCAGCCGGTCGGCTGAAAAACTGTTTTTT. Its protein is CASRSAEKLFF.